Here is one T cell receptor (beta chain) with its context. This specimen comes from a study of T cell changes during pregnancy in multiple sclerosis. J lost 2 bases, V lost 5 bases, and 5 bases had no gene match. The germline V gene encodes CDR1 SGHTA and CDR2 FQGNSA. The CDR3 loop spans 16 amino acids. TCRdb's table, derived via immunoSEQ multiplex PCR, lists solely in-frame clones and lacks some. The sample has over 45,000 clones, 90% to 95% seen once; the top ten hold 2% to 2.5%. The sequenced sample was peripheral blood, obtained in the third trimester of pregnancy. The V gene is TRBV7-2, the J gene TRBJ2-3; 12 nucleotides line up with TRBD2. This sequence was found in a female donor with multiple sclerosis, enrolled in a pregnancy study. The CDR3 region is CASSVLAGGSTDTQYF. The CDR3 DNA sequence: TGTGCCAGCAGCGTACTAGCGGGAGGCTCCACAGATACGCAGTATTTT.